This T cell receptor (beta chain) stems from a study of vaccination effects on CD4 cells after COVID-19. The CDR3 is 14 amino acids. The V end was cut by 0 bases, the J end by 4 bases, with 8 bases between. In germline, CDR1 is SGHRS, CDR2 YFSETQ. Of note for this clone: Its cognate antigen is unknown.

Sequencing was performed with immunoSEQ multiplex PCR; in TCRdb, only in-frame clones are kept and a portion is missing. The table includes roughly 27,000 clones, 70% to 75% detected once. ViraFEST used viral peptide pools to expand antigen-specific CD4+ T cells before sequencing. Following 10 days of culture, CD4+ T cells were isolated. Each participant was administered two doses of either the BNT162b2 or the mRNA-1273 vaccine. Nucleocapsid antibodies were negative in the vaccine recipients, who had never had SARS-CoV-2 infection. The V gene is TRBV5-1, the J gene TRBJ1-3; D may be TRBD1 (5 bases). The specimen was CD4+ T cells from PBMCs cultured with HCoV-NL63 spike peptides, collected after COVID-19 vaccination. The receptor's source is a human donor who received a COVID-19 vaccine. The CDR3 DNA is TGCGCCAGCAGCTTGGCAGGGTACGGAAACACCATATATTTT. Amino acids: CASSLAGYGNTIYF.